These 9 T cell receptor beta chains share one sample of origin, sequenced in a study of T cell responses to AZD1222 COVID-19 vaccine. TCRdb's copy holds only in-frame clones and misses some; the assay was immunoSEQ multiplex PCR. The sample records around 45,000 clones, just under 80% being singletons. Sequenced material: peripheral blood, taken 28 days after the second dose of the MenACWY control vaccine. The receptors stem from an adult who received the MenACWY meningococcal vaccine as a control.

The J gene is TRBJ2-5, the V gene TRBV15; D unresolved. V dropped 4 bases and J dropped 1 base, with 10 bases sitting between them. Germline V gene sequence: CDR1 LNHNV, CDR2 YYDKDF (reference sequence). CDR3 length: 14 residues. CDR3 in DNA: TGTGCCACCAGCACCCACCCTTTCCAAGAGACCCAGTACTTC. Protein product: CATSTHPFQETQYF.

The rearrangement uses TRBV7-2 and TRBJ1-5, with D possibly matching TRBD1 (5 bases). Germline loops: CDR1 SGHTA, CDR2 FQGNSA. V gave up 2 bases and J gave up 5 bases, with 7 bases separating them. The CDR3 is made up of 13 amino acids. The DNA of the CDR3 is TGTGCCAGCAGCTTAAACAGGTATCAGCCCCAGCATTTT. It codes for CASSLNRYQPQHF.

This clone was detected a few times. This chain links TRBV30 with TRBJ1-6, with a possible D match to TRBD1 (6 bases). Trimming pared 0 bases from V and 10 bases from J, leaving 13 bases between. Germline CDR1 and CDR2: GTSNPN and SVGIG (reference sequence). The CDR3 totals 14 residues. CDR3 bases: TGTGCCTGGAGTGTACTGGGGGGCAGCTCACCCCTCCACTTT. This gives the protein CAWSVLGGSSPLHF.

The rearrangement uses TRBV5-1 and TRBJ1-4; 7 bases line up with TRBD1. The V gene's germline CDR1 is SGHRS and CDR2 YFSETQ. The CDR3 is 16 amino acids. After removal of 3 bases from V and 3 bases from J, the junction contained 8 bases not matched to a gene. This CDR3 is CASSSSYRGANEKLFF. The DNA of the CDR3 is TGCGCCAGCAGCTCCTCCTACAGGGGTGCTAATGAAAAACTGTTTTTT.

This clone turned up a few times. The CDR3 DNA sequence: TGTGCCAGCAGTCCCCCCTCAACCCAAAGGCGGCAGTACTTC. Translated, it gives CASSPPSTQRRQYF. The gene calls are TRBV28 and TRBJ2-7, with no clear D. Germline loops: CDR1 MDHEN, CDR2 SYDVKM. Deletions cut 5 bases from V and 9 bases from J, with 20 bases between. The length of the CDR3 is 14 residues.

The chain is built from TRBV5-6 and TRBJ2-3, with 13 bases matching TRBD2. With V trimmed by 5 bases and J by 2 bases, 2 bases remained unmatched. Germline V gene data show CDR1 as SGHDT and CDR2 as YYEEEE. This CDR3 is 15 amino acids long. The CDR3 coding sequence is TGTGCCAGCAGGGGACTAGCGGGGAACACAGATACGCAGTATTTT. Its translation is CASRGLAGNTDTQYF.

The rearrangement uses TRBV11-2 and TRBJ2-7, with TRBD1 as a possible D gene (6 bases). This CDR3 has 18 amino acids. With 3 bases removed from V and 0 bases from J, the gap between germline ends came to 21 bases. In germline, CDR1 is SGHAT, CDR2 FQNNGV. The CDR3 coding sequence is TGTGCCAGCAGCTTTTTGCGGTCAACAGGGATCCCCTCCTACGAGCAGTACTTC. Encoded protein: CASSFLRSTGIPSYEQYF.

The chain joins TRBV2 to TRBJ1-4; TRBD1 might be the D (5 bases). V was trimmed by 4 bases and J by 6 bases, leaving 12 bases between them. The CDR3 has 14 residues. Germline V gene data show CDR1 as SNHLY and CDR2 as FYNNEI. The CDR3 reads CASSGTSDYEKLFF. DNA for the CDR3: TGTGCCAGCAGTGGGACAAGTGACTATGAAAAACTGTTTTTT.

The CDR3 protein is CAIRLTGSDYGYTF. The CDR3 DNA reads TGTGCCATCAGACTGACAGGGAGCGACTATGGCTACACCTTC. The genes are TRBV10-3 and TRBJ1-2, with TRBD1 identical over 7 bases. Germline V gene sequence: CDR1 ENHRY, CDR2 SYGVKD. V lost 6 bases and J lost 3; bases outside the gene matches: 7. The CDR3 spans 14 residues.